The entry below describes one TCR beta chain. Its target antigen remains unknown. Nothing much larger sits one base from this clone, and base qualities are not available. Other nucleotide sequences from this sample produce the same CDR3. Interpreted using the paper, the time point label stands for: baseline before first vaccination. Reading the label with the study, this specimen's treatment or condition is: meningococcal conjugate vaccine given as trial control. Vaccinee samples came from UK trials COV001 and COV002, including a single-blind randomized controlled phase 2/3 trial of AZD1222 (ChAdOx1 nCoV-19) in healthy adults. For TCRbeta chain sequencing, PBMC samples were collected from trial participants at day 0 and at day 28 after the second dose. The data stem from a study of T cell responses to AZD1222 COVID-19 vaccine (dated by TCRdb to about 2021). For the wider study: A total of 233 trial participants underwent TCR sequencing, of whom 200 to 220 received two doses of AZD1222 and around 25 received two doses of the MenACWY control vaccine. Trial participants were enrolled into age subgroups of 18-55, 56-69 and 70-plus years, which contained approximately 150, 30 and 60 TCR-sequenced participants, respectively. Here is what the overall study found, with its caveats: Most participants were white British and females outnumbered males, and the authors suggested that clonal diversity may have been underestimated. In the small 56-69-year group, the increase in depth fell short of significance, most likely because of low power. Conclusions about previously exposed vaccinees are limited because only a handful of AZD1222 recipients were SARS-CoV-2 seropositive at baseline. Epitopes outside the regions mutated in the B.1.351 and B.1.1.7 variants were reportedly recognized by nearly half of the unique spike-specific TCRs. Because no samples from the day 14 peak response were available, repertoires could be characterized only after the peak T cell response. A significant rise in spike-specific TCR breadth and depth was observed after two AZD1222 doses relative to day 0 and relative to MenACWY recipients. CD4 TCRs associated with the vaccine covered the entire spike protein, and the dominant responses were in regions 160-218 and 743-854.

CDR1 LGHDT and CDR2 YNNKEL are derived from the germline V gene (reference sequence). The CDR3 covers 13 residues, taking in both the cysteine and the phenylalanine. This entry keeps only the CDR3 DNA: 39 bases, framed from base 1. The trim is 1 base for V and 3 bases for J, with a gap of 4 bases between the germline ends. The CDR3 regions of human TCRbeta chains were subjected to immunosequencing. As for how the authors treated the data: TCRs in the repertoires were compared against a reference library of SARS-CoV-2-specific TCRs that had been generated with the MIRA antigen-specificity platform. Breadth was defined as the fraction of unique TCRs that were SARS-CoV-2-associated. Depth was defined as the fraction of total T cells that were SARS-CoV-2-associated. Using the MIRA data, each spike-specific TCR was mapped to the spike region that the TCR reacts to and placed in a CD4 or CD8 class. Log10-transformed breadth and depth values were compared by one-way ANOVA with Sidak's multiple comparisons tests. The table was pulled from immuneACCESS by TCRdb, which kept in-frame rearrangements only. Such tables lose some clones; where checked, under half of the loss comes from unresolved V genes, and the rest has no known cause. Clone size and the V and J calls come from that table; the DNA yielded D and trimming. For this sample the table gives 100,000 to 150,000 clones, of which roughly 91% were detected only once. The top ten constitute 4% to 5.5% of the sample.

The rearrangement joined TRBV3-1 (or the pseudogene TRBV3-2) to TRBJ1-3; no D segment can be confidently identified. This TCR was recovered from an adult in good health. The specimen was peripheral blood, collected on day 0 of MenACWY control vaccination. The DNA reads as follows: TGTGCCAGCAGCCAAGTGAGTGGAAACACCATATATTTT. Its protein product is CASSQVSGNTIYF.